This entry is about one T cell receptor (beta chain). Which antigen it targets is not known. Per-base quality was not reported, and no clone a single base away is much larger than it. For sorting, cells were stained with anti-CD3, anti-CD4, anti-CD8 and a Vbeta20 antibody from the IOTest Beta Mark kit and sorted on a FACSAria III to a purity above 98%. Mononuclear cells were isolated by Ficoll-Paque PLUS density gradient centrifugation from peripheral blood that had been collected in sodium heparin tubes. CD4+ Vbeta20+, CD4+ Vbeta20-, and CD8+ T cell fractions were FACS-sorted before TCRbeta deep sequencing. Genomic DNA was isolated and then used for TCRbeta deep sequencing. TCRbeta CDR3 sequencing and initial data processing were performed as a commercial service with the immunoSEQ assay. The source study handled its data this way. Reads were demultiplexed, adapter and primer sequences were removed, similar clones were merged by frequency-ratio clustering, and V, D, J genes were annotated with IMGT. TCRdb's version of the immuneACCESS table is confined to in-frame rearrangements and falls short of the full clone set. An unresolved V gene accounts for under half of the shortfall where checked; the remainder is of unknown origin. Clone size and V and J calls were adopted from that table, with D and trimming inferred from the DNA. The sample table holds over 1,500 clones, of which less than 80% were seen once. The ten largest clonotypes hold around 59% of the sample.

The CDR3 numbers 17 residues from cysteine through phenylalanine. Left in the record is the CDR3 DNA by itself, 51 bases read in frame from the first base. V is pared back by 3 bases and J by 1 base, with 18 bases lying between the germline termini. From a lookup of the germline V gene, CDR1 and CDR2 are SGHAT and FQNNGV. The record originates from a study of somatic mutations in T cells in chronic GVHD (dated by TCRdb to 2020 to 2021). The clonotype comes from a male patient aged 50 to 59 with chronic graft-versus-host disease. Following a transplant, some T cells may be graft donor cells, not patient cells. The chain is assembled from TRBV11-2 and TRBJ1-2; no D gene is confidently identified. The sequenced sample consisted of CD8+ T cells from blood. CDR3 protein: CASSFRATAGNNYGYTF. The DNA sequence is as follows: TGTGCCAGCAGCTTCAGAGCCACCGCCGGGAATAACTATGGCTACACCTTC.